This T cell receptor (beta chain) was retrieved from a study (dated by TCRdb to the mid-2010s). Looking at the study overall: The study set out to test whether tumor-infiltrating Tregs in breast cancer get recruited from blood Tregs or are instead converted in situ from other CD4+ T cell subsets. Points the paper makes about the study in general: The greatest overlap of tumor-infiltrating Treg TCR alpha and beta sequences was with tumor naive CD4+ T cells, followed next by blood naive CD4+ T cells. In terms of TCR gene usage, tumor memory CD4+ T cells clustered together with blood and lymph node memory CD4+ cells, as well as with lymph node naive CD4+ cells. Rather than covering whole repertoires, validation in the larger cohort was restricted to a single TCR beta V-J rearrangement.

Memory CD4+ T cells were isolated as CD4+CD45RO+CD25- cells. Tregs, naive and memory CD4+ T cells from tumor, blood and ipsilateral draining lymph nodes of about five breast cancer patients underwent full-length TCR alpha and beta sequencing. Tumor tissue and lymph nodes obtained from ipsilateral axillary dissection were perfused with PBS, minced and then digested with collagenase I and hyaluronidase. A purity exceeding 90% was confirmed by FACS for the sorted cell populations. A word on this clonotype: Which antigen it targets is not known. No base quality values were provided; no much bigger clone lies one nucleotide off.

Amplification of full-length TCR variable regions was done by 5' RACE PCR using constant-region reverse primers, and this step was followed by semi-nested PCR with Nested Universal Primer A. The ReliaPrep RNA Cell Miniprep System was used to extract total RNA, which was then reverse transcribed into 5'RACE-ready cDNA with the SMARTer RACE 5'/3' Kit. Multiplex adaptors were used to barcode the full-length TCR alpha and beta libraries, which were then sequenced on an Illumina MiSeq. Processing in the source paper ran as follows. Sequencing data were pooled across the five patients for each of nine subset-tissue groups and compared by unsupervised clustering of TCR gene usage. Repertoire similarity was calculated with the Morisita-Horn index, weighting shared sequences by their contribution to each repertoire. TCRdb ran its own pipeline on the public reads, namely fastp trimming at Q25 and MiXCR clone calling, and kept in-frame beta chains. Rows with a matching CDR3 protein are joined into one entry that keeps the most common DNA and genes. The V and J calls were not made by the authors but by TCRdb's processing. The sample table holds about 6,600 distinct CDR3 sequences, of which 59% were seen once. Approximately 4.2% of the sample rests with the top ten.

The source is a female donor with breast cancer. Sequencing input: tumor-infiltrating memory CD4+ T cells sorted from the breast tumor. The intended sense of this specimen's cell subset or site label: memory CD4+ T cells, CD4+CD45RO+CD25-.

The sequence in DNA is TGTGCCAGCAGTTTCCTGGGACTTCGAAGCTCCTACAATGAGCAGTTCTTC. It specifies CASSFLGLRSSYNEQFF. The rearrangement combines TRBV27 with TRBJ2-1; matching of 6 bases hints at TRBD2 as the D gene. The CDR3 goes from the cysteine to the phenylalanine over 17 residues. Only the CDR3 region is kept as DNA, spanning 51 bases read in frame from base 1. Trimming removed 3 bases from V and 0 bases from J, leaving 15 bases between the germline ends. Per the germline V gene (reference sequence), MNHEY is the CDR1 and SMNVEV is the CDR2.